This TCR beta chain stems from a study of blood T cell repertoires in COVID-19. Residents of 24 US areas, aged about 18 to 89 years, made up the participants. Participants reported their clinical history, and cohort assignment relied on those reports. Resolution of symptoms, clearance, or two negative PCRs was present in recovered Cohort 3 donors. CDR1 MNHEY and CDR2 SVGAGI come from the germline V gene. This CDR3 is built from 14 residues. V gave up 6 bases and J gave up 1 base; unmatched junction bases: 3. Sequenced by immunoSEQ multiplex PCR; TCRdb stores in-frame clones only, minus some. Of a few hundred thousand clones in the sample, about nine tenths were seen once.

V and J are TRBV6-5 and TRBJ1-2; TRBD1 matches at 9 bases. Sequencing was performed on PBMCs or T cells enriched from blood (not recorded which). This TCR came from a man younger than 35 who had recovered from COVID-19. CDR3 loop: CASSYRGLNYGYTF. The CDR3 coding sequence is TGTGCCAGCAGCTACAGGGGGCTTAACTATGGCTACACCTTC.